The 8 T cell receptor beta chains given below trace back to one sample, sequenced in a study of control samples from healthy donors and cancer patients. TCRdb keeps only in-frame clones here, not all; method: immunoSEQ multiplex PCR. Of 100,000 to 150,000 clones in the sample, roughly 90% were seen once. Sequences were obtained from blood. These receptors were obtained from a man between 18 and 35 years old in good health.

This clone was seen a single time. The J gene is TRBJ1-6, the V gene TRBV12-3 or TRBV12-4, with D possibly TRBD1 on 5 matching bases. This CDR3 has 12 residues. V was shortened by 7 bases and J by 10 bases, with 11 bases between the two germline ends. CDR3 residues: CASNSGHSPLHF. The CDR3 bases are TGTGCCAGCAATTCCGGACACTCACCCCTCCACTTT.

The rearrangement uses TRBV7-2 and TRBJ2-1; 8 bases map to TRBD2. From germline, CDR1 is SGHTA and CDR2 FQGNSA. The CDR3 covers 17 residues. V lost 3 bases and J lost 5; bases outside the gene matches: 12. The chain's CDR3 is CASSLEGSGKRNNEQFF. The CDR3 DNA sequence: TGTGCCAGCAGCTTGGAAGGTAGCGGGAAAAGAAACAATGAGCAGTTCTTC.

V gene TRBV11-2 combines with J gene TRBJ1-1, with D possibly matching TRBD1 (5 bases). V lost 2 bases and J 1 base, leaving 11 bases between the germline ends. The CDR3 extends over 15 amino acids. CDR1 is SGHAT and CDR2 is FQNNGV in the germline V gene. CDR3 coding DNA: TGTGCCAGCAGCTTACGGTTAGGGGCGAACACTGAAGCTTTCTTT. Protein product: CASSLRLGANTEAFF.

CDR3 residues: CASTQETGSHGYTF. CDR3 in DNA: TGTGCCAGCACCCAGGAGACAGGGAGCCATGGCTACACCTTC. The chain combines TRBV6-5 with TRBJ1-2; 7 nucleotides line up with TRBD1. This CDR3 is built from 14 residues. The germline V gene encodes CDR1 MNHEY and CDR2 SVGAGI. V trimming: 7 bases; J trimming: 6 bases; junction bases outside the gene matches: 11.

In this sample, this clone turned up a few times. This rearrangement joins TRBV5-1 to TRBJ1-1; weak D call: TRBD1 (5 bases). The V gene lost 2 bases and the J gene lost 2 bases, with 10 bases spanning the gap. CDR3 length: 14 amino acids. CDR1 SGHRS and CDR2 YFSETQ come from the germline V gene. CDR3 sequence: CASSLHDRNTEAFF. DNA for the CDR3: TGCGCCAGCAGCTTACATGACAGAAACACTGAAGCTTTCTTT.

The chain has TRBV5-1 and TRBJ2-1; TRBD2 matches at 7 bases. The CDR3 runs to 15 residues. Per germline, CDR1 SGHRS and CDR2 YFSETQ. After removal of 7 bases from V and 3 bases from J, the junction contained 10 bases not matched to a gene. DNA for the CDR3: TGCGCCAGCGGGTGGGGTAGCGGGTACTACAATGAGCAGTTCTTC. Translating it yields CASGWGSGYYNEQFF.

The chain has TRBV5-4 and TRBJ2-3; weak D call: TRBD1 (5 bases). This CDR3 is built from 15 residues. Trimming took off 3 bases at V and 3 bases at J, with 14 bases between the two ends. The germline gives CDR1 SGHNT, CDR2 YYREEE (reference sequence). The CDR3 DNA sequence: TGTGCCAGCAGCTGGCAGGGTGGAAGAACAGATACGCAGTATTTT. This gives the protein CASSWQGGRTDTQYF.

The genes are TRBV28 and TRBJ2-3; D possibly corresponds to TRBD1 (6 bases). Trimming took 4 bases from V and 0 from J, leaving 14 bases between them. The CDR3 covers 16 residues. Germline V CDR1 and CDR2: MDHEN, SYDVKM. The CDR3 coding sequence is TGTGCCAGCAGTTGGACTCAGGGGATCAGCACAGATACGCAGTATTTT. This gives the protein CASSWTQGISTDTQYF.